This TCR beta chain emerged from a study of T cells in pancreatic ductal adenocarcinoma. General observations from the study: Tumor and blood clonality did not differ significantly, about 0.1 versus 0.065. This surgical cohort overrepresents the minority presenting with early-stage disease. Unique clonotypes were about 8.2-fold more numerous in blood than in tumor.

To note about this clone: Antigen unknown.

TCRdb's table, derived via immunoSEQ multiplex PCR, lists solely in-frame clones and lacks some. The data contain over 15,000 clones, about 90% of them singletons. Surgery without prior neoadjuvant therapy was the treatment of the selected pancreatic ductal adenocarcinoma patients. Trimming took 0 bases from V and 4 from J, leaving 13 bases between them. This CDR3 has 15 amino acids. Germline-derived CDR1 and CDR2 are SGDLS and YYNGEE. The sequencing input was PBMCs. This TCR came from a human donor with pancreatic ductal adenocarcinoma. This sequence joins TRBV9 and TRBJ1-1; D ambiguous. This CDR3 is CASSVGAYEGTEAFF. The CDR3 DNA sequence: TGTGCCAGCAGCGTAGGGGCTTATGAGGGCACTGAAGCTTTCTTT.